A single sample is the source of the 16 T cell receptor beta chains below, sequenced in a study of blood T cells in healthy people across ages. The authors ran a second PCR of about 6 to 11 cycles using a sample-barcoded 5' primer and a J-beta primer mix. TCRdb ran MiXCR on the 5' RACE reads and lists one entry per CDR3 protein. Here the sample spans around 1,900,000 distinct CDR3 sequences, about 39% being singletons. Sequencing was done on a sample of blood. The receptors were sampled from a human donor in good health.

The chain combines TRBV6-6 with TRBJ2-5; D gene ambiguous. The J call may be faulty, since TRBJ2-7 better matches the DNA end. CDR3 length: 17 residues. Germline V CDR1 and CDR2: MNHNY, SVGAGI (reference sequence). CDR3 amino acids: CASSTTEHGPGTGEQYF. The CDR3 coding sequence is TGTGCCAGCAGCACTACGGAGCACGGGCCTGGAACTGGCGAGCAGTACTTC.

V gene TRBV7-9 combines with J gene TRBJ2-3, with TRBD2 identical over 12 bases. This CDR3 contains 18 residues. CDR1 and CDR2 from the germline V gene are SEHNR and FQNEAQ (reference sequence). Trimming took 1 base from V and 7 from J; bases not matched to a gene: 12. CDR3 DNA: TGTGCCAGCAGCTTAGTCGCGGCTAGCGGGGGGGCTGGGTATACGCAGTATTTT. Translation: CASSLVAASGGAGYTQYF. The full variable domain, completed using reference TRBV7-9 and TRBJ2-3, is DTGVSQNPRHKITKRGQNVTFRCDPISEHNRLYWYRQTLGQGPEFLTYFQNEAQLEKSRLLSDRFSAERPKGSFSTLEIQRTEQGDSAMYLCASSLVAASGGAGYTQYFGPGTRLTVL.

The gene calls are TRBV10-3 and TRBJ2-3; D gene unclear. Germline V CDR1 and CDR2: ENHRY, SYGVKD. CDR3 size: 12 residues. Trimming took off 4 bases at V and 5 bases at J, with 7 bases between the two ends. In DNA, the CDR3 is TGTGCCATCAGTGTTGGTGGAGATACGCAGTATTTT. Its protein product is CAISVGGDTQYF.

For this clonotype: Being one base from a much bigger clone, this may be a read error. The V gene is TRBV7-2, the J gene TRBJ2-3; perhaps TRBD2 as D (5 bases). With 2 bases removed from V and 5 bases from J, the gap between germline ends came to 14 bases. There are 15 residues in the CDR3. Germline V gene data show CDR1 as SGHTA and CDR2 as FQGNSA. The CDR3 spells CTSSLSPGFIDTQYF. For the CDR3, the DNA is TGTACCAGCAGCTTAAGTCCGGGGTTTATAGATACGCAGTATTTT.

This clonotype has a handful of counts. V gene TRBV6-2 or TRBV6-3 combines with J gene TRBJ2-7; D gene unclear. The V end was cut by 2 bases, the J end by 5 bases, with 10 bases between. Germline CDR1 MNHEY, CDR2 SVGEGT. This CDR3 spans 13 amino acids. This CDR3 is CASSYGVYDEQYF. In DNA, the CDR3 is TGTGCCAGCAGTTACGGGGTTTACGACGAGCAGTACTTC.

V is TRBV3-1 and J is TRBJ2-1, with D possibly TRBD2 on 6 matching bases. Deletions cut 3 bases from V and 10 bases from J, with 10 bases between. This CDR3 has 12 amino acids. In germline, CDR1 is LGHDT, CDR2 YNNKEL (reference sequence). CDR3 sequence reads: CASSQPGREQFF. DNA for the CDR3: TGTGCCAGCAGCCAGCCCGGGAGAGAGCAGTTCTTC.

CDR3 region: CASSADGTPNEQYF. The CDR3 bases are TGTGCCAGCAGCGCAGACGGAACCCCGAACGAGCAGTACTTC. This chain links TRBV9 with TRBJ2-7; D uncertain. Germline CDR1 and CDR2: SGDLS and YYNGEE. This CDR3 region has 14 residues. V was clipped by 3 bases and J by 5 bases, with 15 bases between them.

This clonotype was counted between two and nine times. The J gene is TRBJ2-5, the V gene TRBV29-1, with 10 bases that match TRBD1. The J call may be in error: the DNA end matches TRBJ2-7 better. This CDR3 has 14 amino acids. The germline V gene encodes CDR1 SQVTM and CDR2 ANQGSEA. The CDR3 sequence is CSVAARDRGHEQYF. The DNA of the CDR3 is TGCAGCGTCGCCGCCCGGGACAGGGGTCACGAGCAGTACTTC.

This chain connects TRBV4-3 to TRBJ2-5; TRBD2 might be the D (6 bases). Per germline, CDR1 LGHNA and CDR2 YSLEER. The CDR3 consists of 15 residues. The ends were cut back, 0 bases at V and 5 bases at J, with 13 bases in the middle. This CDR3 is CASSQDSGDGETQYF. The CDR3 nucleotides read TGCGCCAGCAGCCAAGATTCGGGGGACGGGGAGACCCAGTACTTC.

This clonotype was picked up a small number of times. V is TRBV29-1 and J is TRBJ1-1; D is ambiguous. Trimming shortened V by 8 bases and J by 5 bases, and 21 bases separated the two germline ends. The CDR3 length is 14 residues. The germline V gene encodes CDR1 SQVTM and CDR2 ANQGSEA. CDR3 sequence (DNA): TGCAGCACCTCCGGAGGAGGCGGGAAAACTGAAGCTTTCTTT. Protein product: CSTSGGGGKTEAFF.

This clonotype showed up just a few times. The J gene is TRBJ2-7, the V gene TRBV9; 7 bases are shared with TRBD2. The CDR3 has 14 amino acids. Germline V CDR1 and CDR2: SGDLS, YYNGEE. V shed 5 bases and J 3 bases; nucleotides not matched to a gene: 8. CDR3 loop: CASSSAGRDYEQYF. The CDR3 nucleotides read TGTGCCAGCAGTTCAGCGGGAAGAGACTACGAGCAGTACTTC.

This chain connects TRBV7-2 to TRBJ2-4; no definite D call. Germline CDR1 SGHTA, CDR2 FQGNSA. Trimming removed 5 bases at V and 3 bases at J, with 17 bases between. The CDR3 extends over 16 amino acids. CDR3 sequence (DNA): TGTGCCAGCAGCCCCCTCCCGAGAGGCCACAAAAACATTCAGTACTTC. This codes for CASSPLPRGHKNIQYF.

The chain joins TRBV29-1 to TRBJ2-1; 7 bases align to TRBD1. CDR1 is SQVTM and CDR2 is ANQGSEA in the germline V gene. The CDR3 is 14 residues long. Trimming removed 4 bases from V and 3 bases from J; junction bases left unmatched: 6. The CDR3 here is CSVVRTGFYNEQFF. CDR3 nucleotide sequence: TGCAGCGTTGTCAGGACAGGTTTCTACAATGAGCAGTTCTTC.

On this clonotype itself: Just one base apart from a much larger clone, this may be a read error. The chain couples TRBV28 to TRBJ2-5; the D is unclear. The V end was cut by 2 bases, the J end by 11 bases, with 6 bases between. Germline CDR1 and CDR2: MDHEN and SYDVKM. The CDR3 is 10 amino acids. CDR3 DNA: TGTGCCAGCAGTTTAAAGGAGCAGTACTTC. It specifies CASSLKEQYF.

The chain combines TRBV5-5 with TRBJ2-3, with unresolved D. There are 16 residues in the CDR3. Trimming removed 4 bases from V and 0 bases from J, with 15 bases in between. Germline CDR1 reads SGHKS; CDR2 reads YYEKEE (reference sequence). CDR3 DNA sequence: TGTGCCAGCAGCCCAAATCCAGGCGCTAGCACAGATACGCAGTATTTT. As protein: CASSPNPGASTDTQYF. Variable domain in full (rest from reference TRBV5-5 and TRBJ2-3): DAGVTQSPTHLIKTRGQQVTLRCSPISGHKSVSWYQQVLGQGPQFIFQYYEKEERGRGNFPDRFSARQFPNYSSELNVNALLLGDSALYLCASSPNPGASTDTQYFGPGTRLTVL.

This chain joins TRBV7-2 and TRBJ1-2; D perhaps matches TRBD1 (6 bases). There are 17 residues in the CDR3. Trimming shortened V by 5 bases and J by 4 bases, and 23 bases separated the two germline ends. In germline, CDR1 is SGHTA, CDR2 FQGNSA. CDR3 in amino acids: CASSLPGWGGLGYGYTF. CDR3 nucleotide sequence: TGTGCCAGCAGCCTACCCGGTTGGGGGGGCCTGGGCTATGGCTACACCTTC.